What follows are 10 T cell receptor beta chains derived from one specimen sequenced in a study of blood T cell repertoires in COVID-19. The assay was immunoSEQ multiplex PCR, and TCRdb's table has in-frame clones only and misses some. The sample shows 150,000 to 200,000 clones, about 88% of them seen only once. Input material: PBMCs or T cells enriched from blood (not recorded which). These receptors were obtained from a young woman who had recovered from COVID-19.

The chain joins TRBV29-1 to TRBJ2-1; the D gene is possibly TRBD2 (7 bases). Between the trimmed V and J ends, which lost 7 bases and 3 bases, there was a span of 16 bases. The germline CDR1 and CDR2 sequences are SQVTM and ANQGSEA. This CDR3 has 14 amino acids. The CDR3 sequence is CSGKRGGFYNEQFF. The CDR3, as DNA: TGCAGCGGGAAGAGGGGGGGTTTCTACAATGAGCAGTTCTTC.

The gene calls are TRBV29-1 and TRBJ1-2; D may be TRBD1 (5 bases). Per the germline V gene, CDR1 is SQVTM and CDR2 is ANQGSEA. V was cut by 3 bases and J by 6 bases, with 14 bases left in between. The CDR3 extends over 13 amino acids. CDR3 in amino acids: CSVENSWGDGYTF. The CDR3 nucleotides read TGCAGCGTTGAGAACAGCTGGGGGGATGGCTACACCTTC.

The sample holds a few counts of this clone. The chain carries TRBV5-1 and TRBJ1-2; D is unclear. Trimming shortened V by 2 bases and J by 3 bases, and 11 bases separated the two germline ends. Germline V gives CDR1 SGHRS, CDR2 YFSETQ. This CDR3 has 14 residues. CDR3 in amino acids: CASSFLSGDYGYTF. The CDR3 DNA follows: TGCGCCAGCAGCTTTCTGTCGGGAGACTATGGCTACACCTTC.

The chain carries TRBV19 and TRBJ2-6; D gene ambiguous. The CDR3 is 18 amino acids. Per germline, CDR1 LNHDA and CDR2 SQIVND (reference sequence). V was cut by 6 bases and J by 0 bases, with 18 bases left in between. The CDR3 DNA reads TGTGCCAGTAGCCTGAGGTTAGCTGCCGACTCTGGGGCCAACGTCCTGACTTTC. It codes for CASSLRLAADSGANVLTF. The whole variable domain, filled in from reference TRBV19 and TRBJ2-6, reads DGGITQSPKYLFRKEGQNVTLSCEQNLNHDAMYWYRQDPGQGLRLIYYSQIVNDFQKGDIAEGYSVSREKKESFPLTVTSAQKNPTAFYLCASSLRLAADSGANVLTFGAGSRLTVL.

The chain uses TRBV15 and TRBJ2-1; 7 bases align to TRBD2. The CDR3 runs 14 residues. J gave up 9 bases and V 8 bases, and 13 bases lay outside the gene matches. CDR1 LNHNV and CDR2 YYDKDF come from the germline V gene (reference sequence). The CDR3 sequence is CATADSLALAEQFF. Here the CDR3 DNA reads TGTGCCACCGCCGACTCACTAGCGCTGGCTGAGCAGTTCTTC.

The V call is TRBV18, the J call TRBJ2-7; 7 nucleotides line up with TRBD2. Unmatched junction bases numbered 2, after V lost 2 bases and J lost 4 bases. The V gene's germline CDR1 is KGHSH and CDR2 LQKENI. This CDR3 comprises 13 residues. CDR3 nucleotides: TGTGCCAGCTCACCAGGGGGGGGGTACGAGCAGTACTTC. Residues: CASSPGGGYEQYF.

V gene TRBV3-1 (or the pseudogene TRBV3-2) combines with J gene TRBJ1-5; D gene ambiguous. V was shortened by 0 bases and J by 0 bases, with 21 bases between the two germline ends. This CDR3 is 20 amino acids long. Germline CDR1 and CDR2: LGHDT and YNNKEL (reference sequence). The CDR3 sequence: CASSQERNPGKGYSNQPQHF. Written as DNA, the CDR3 is TGTGCCAGCAGCCAAGAGCGTAATCCCGGGAAGGGCTATAGCAATCAGCCCCAGCATTTT.

The chain links TRBV21-1 to TRBJ1-5. TRBV21-1 is tagged as a pseudogene. The CDR3 contains 18 residues. CDR3 DNA sequence: TGTGCCAGCAGCAACCCTACTTCCGCGGGATCCAACAATCAGCCCCAGCATTTT. Its translation is CASSNPTSAGSNNQPQHF.

V usage is TRBV19 and J usage is TRBJ2-1, with D uncertain. The CDR3 consists of 13 residues. Looked up from germline, CDR1 is LNHDA and CDR2 is SQIVND (reference sequence). Trimming took off 6 bases at V and 0 bases at J, with 6 bases between the two ends. CDR3 DNA sequence: TGTGCCAGTAGGACTTACTCCTACAATGAGCAGTTCTTC. Its protein product is CASRTYSYNEQFF.

The rearrangement uses TRBV27 and TRBJ1-6; possibly TRBD1 for D (5 bases). Trimming shortened V by 5 bases and J by 6 bases, and 14 bases separated the two germline ends. This CDR3 is 15 amino acids long. Germline V gene sequence: CDR1 MNHEY, CDR2 SMNVEV (reference sequence). CDR3 region: CASSVRARGNSPLHF. The CDR3 bases are TGTGCCAGCAGTGTCAGGGCTCGCGGTAATTCACCCCTCCACTTT.